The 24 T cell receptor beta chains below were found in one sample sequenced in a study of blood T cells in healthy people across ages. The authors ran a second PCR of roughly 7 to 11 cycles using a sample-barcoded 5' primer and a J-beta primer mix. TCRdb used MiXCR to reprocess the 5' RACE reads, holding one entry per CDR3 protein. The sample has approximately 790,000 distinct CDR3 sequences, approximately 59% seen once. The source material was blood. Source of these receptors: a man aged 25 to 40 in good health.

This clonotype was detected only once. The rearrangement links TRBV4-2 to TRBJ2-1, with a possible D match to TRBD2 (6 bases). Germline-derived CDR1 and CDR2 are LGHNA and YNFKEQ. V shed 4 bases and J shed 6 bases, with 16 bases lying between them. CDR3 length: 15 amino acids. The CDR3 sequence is CASSPPGGAGNEQFF. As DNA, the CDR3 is TGTGCCAGCAGCCCCCCGGGCGGGGCCGGCAATGAGCAGTTCTTC.

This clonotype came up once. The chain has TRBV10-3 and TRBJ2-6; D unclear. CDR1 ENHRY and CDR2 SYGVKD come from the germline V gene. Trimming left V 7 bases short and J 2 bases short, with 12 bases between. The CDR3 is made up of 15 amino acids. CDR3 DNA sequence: TGTGCCATCACCCTAGGGCCTACTGGGGCCAACGTCCTGACTTTC. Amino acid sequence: CAITLGPTGANVLTF.

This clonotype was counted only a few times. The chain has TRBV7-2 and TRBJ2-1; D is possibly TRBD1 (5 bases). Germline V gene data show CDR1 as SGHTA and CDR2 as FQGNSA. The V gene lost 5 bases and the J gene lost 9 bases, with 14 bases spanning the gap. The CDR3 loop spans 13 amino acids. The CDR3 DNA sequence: TGTGCCAGCAGCACCCAGGGAATCGGTGAGCAGTTCTTC. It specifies CASSTQGIGEQFF.

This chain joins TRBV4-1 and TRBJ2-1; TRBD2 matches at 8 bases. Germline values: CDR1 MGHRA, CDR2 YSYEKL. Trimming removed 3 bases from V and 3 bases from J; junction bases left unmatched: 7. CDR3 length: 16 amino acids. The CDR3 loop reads CASSHGRGLGYNEQFF. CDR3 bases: TGCGCCAGCAGCCACGGCCGGGGACTAGGCTACAATGAGCAGTTCTTC.

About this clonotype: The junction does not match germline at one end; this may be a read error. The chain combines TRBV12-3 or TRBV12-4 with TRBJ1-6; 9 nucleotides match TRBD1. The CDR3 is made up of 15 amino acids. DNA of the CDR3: TGTGCCGGCAGCCCGGTTGGGACAGGGATCTCCCCCCTCCACTTT. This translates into CAGSPVGTGISPLHF.

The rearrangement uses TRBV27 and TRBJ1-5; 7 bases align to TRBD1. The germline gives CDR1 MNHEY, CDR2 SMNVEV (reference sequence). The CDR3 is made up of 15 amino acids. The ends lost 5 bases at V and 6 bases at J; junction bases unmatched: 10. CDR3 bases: TGTGCCAGCAGTCTGCAGGGAGGGGGCCCTCAGCCCCAGCATTTT. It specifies CASSLQGGGPQPQHF.

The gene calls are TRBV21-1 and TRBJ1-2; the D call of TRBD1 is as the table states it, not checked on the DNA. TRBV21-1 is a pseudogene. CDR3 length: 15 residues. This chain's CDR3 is CASSRQMTVFNGYTF. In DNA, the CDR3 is TGTGCCAGCAGCAGACAGATGACAGTATTCAATGGCTACACCTTC.

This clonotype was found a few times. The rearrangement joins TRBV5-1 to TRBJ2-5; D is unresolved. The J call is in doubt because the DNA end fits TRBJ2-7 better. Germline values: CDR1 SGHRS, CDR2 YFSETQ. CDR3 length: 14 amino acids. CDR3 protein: CASSLGLRFYEQYF. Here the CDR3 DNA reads TGCGCCAGCAGCTTGGGCCTCAGATTCTACGAGCAGTACTTC.

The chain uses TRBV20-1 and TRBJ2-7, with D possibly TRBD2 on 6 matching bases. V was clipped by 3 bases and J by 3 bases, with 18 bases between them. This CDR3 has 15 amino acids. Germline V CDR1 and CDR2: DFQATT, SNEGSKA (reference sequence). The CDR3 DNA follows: TGCAGTGCTAGGGGAGGAGACATCGGGGTCTACGAGCAGTACTTC. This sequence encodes CSARGGDIGVYEQYF.

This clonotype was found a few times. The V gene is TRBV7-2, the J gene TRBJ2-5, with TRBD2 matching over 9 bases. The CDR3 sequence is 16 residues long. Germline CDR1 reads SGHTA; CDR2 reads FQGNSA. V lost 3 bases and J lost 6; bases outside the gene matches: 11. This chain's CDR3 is CASSFVSGGTIQTQYF. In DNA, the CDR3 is TGTGCCAGCAGCTTTGTCAGCGGGGGGACGATACAGACCCAGTACTTC. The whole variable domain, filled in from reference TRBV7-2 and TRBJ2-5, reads GAGVSQSPSNKVTEKGKDVELRCDPISGHTALYWYRQSLGQGLEFLIYFQGNSAPDKSGLPSDRFSAERTGGSVSTLTIQRTQQEDSAVYLCASSFVSGGTIQTQYFGPGTRLLVL.

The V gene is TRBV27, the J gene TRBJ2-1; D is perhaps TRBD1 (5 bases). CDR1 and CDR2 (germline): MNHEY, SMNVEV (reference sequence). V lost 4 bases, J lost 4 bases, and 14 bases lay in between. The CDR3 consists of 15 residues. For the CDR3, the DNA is TGTGCCAGCAGTTCTCTCAGGGTCATTTACAATGAGCAGTTCTTC. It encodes CASSSLRVIYNEQFF.

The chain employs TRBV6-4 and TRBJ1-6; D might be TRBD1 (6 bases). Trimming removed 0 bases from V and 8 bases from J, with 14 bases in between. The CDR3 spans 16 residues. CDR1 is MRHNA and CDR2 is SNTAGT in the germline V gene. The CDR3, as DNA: TGTGCCAGCAGTGACTCGCGGACAGCCTCTTATTCACCCCTCCACTTT. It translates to CASSDSRTASYSPLHF.

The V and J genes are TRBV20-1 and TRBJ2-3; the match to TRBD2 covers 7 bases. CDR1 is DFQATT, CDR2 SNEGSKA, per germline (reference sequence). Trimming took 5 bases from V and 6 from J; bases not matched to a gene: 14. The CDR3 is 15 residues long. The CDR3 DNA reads TGCAGTGCTCCACGAGCGGGGAACCTTAGGGATACGCAGTATTTT. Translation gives CSAPRAGNLRDTQYF.

The CDR3, as DNA: TGCAGTGCTCCTAGCCAGTACAATGAGCAGTTCTTC. Amino acid sequence: CSAPSQYNEQFF. The V gene is TRBV20-1, the J gene TRBJ2-1, with D maybe TRBD2 (5 bases). Germline CDR1 reads DFQATT; CDR2 reads SNEGSKA (reference sequence). V lost 5 bases and J lost 4, with 9 bases in between. CDR3 size: 12 residues.

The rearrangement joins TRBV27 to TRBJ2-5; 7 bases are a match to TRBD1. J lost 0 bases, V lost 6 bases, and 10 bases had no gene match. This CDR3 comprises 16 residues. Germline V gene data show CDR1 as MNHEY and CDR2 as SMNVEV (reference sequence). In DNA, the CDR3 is TGTGCCAGCAGATATACAGGGGCCAGGTACCAAGAGACCCAGTACTTC. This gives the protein CASRYTGARYQETQYF.

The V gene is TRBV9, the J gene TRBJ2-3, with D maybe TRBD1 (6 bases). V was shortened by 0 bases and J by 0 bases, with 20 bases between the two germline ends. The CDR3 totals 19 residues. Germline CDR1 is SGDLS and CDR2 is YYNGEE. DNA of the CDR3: TGTGCCAGCAGCGTAGGACCGACGAACAGGGAGCGAAGCACAGATACGCAGTATTTT. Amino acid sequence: CASSVGPTNRERSTDTQYF.

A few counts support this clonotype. DNA for the CDR3: TGCAGTGCTTCTTCTAGCGGGATAGAAGAGACCCAGTACTTC. Protein product: CSASSSGIEETQYF. The chain employs TRBV20-1 and TRBJ2-5; 9 bases fit TRBD2. V gave up 5 bases and J gave up 3 bases; unmatched junction bases: 7. The CDR3 has 14 amino acids. Germline-derived CDR1 and CDR2 are DFQATT and SNEGSKA (reference sequence).

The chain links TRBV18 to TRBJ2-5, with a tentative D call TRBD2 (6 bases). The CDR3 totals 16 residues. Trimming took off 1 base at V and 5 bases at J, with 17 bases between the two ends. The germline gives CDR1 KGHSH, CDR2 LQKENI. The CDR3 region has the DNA TGTGCCAGCTCACCACAGGGACTCAAACCTGGGGAGACCCAGTACTTC. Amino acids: CASSPQGLKPGETQYF.

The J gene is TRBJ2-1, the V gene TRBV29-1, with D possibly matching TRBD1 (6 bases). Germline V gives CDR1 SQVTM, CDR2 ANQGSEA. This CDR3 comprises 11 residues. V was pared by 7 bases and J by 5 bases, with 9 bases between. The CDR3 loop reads CSGGRDNEQFF. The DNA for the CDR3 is TGCAGCGGGGGGCGAGACAATGAGCAGTTCTTC.

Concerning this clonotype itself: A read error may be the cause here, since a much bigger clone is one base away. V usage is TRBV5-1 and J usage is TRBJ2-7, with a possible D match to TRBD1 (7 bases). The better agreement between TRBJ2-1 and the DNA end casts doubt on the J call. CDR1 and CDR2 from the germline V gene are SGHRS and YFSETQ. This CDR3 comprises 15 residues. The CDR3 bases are TGCGCCAGCAGCTTCTCTAGCAGGGGGGCCCGTGAGCAGTTCTTC. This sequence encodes CASSFSSRGAREQFF.

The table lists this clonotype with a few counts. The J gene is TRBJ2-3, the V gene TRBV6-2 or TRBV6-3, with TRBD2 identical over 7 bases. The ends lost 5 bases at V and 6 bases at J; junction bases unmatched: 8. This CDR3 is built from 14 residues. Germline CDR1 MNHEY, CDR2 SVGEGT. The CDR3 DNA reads TGTGCCAGCAGTCGGGAGCGGGGAGCGGATACGCAGTATTTT. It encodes CASSRERGADTQYF.

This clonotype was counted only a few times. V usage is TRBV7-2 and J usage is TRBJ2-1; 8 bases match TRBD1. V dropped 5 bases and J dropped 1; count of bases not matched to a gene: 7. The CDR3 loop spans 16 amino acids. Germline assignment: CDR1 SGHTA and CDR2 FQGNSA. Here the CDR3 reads CASSTTGTGSYNEQFF. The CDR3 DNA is TGTGCCAGCAGCACGACCGGGACAGGATCCTACAATGAGCAGTTCTTC.

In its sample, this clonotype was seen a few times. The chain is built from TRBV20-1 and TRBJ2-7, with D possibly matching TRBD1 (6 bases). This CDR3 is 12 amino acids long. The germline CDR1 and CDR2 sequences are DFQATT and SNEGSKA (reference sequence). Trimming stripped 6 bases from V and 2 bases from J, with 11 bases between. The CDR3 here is CSAQWTAYEQYF. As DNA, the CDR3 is TGCAGTGCGCAATGGACAGCCTACGAGCAGTACTTC.

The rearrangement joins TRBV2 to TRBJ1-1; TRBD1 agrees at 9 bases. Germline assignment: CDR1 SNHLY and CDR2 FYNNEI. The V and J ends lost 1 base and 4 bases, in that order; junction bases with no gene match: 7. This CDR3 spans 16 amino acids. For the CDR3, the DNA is TGTGCCAGCAGTGAAGGACAGGGGGGAGTTGGCACTGAAGCTTTCTTT. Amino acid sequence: CASSEGQGGVGTEAFF.